These 20 T cell receptor beta chains were sequenced from one sample in a study of CD8 T cells in ankylosing spondylitis. Using its own MiXCR run on the 5' RACE reads, TCRdb lists one record per CDR3 protein. This table has 300,000 to 400,000 distinct CDR3 sequences, about 15% appearing once. Sequenced: blood, either unsorted or a sorted T cell fraction (not recorded which). Source of these receptors: a male donor with ankylosing spondylitis or in good health (not recorded which).

The chain is built from TRBV12-3 or TRBV12-4 and TRBJ2-2; 8 bases are a match to TRBD1. The CDR3 spans 16 residues. J lost 7 bases, V lost 6 bases, and 13 bases had no gene match. CDR3 sequence (DNA): TGTGCCAGCAGATACAGGGGGATTAGCAGGGACGGGGAGCTGTTTTTT. As protein: CASRYRGISRDGELFF.

The chain carries TRBV10-3 and TRBJ1-1; unclear D gene. This CDR3 contains 12 residues. V lost 1 base, J lost 7 bases, and 7 bases lay in between. Germline V CDR1 and CDR2: ENHRY, SYGVKD. CDR3 residues: CAISELKLEAFF. The DNA of the CDR3 is TGTGCCATCAGTGAGTTGAAACTTGAAGCTTTCTTT.

The table lists this clonotype with many counts. The chain is built from TRBV7-9 and TRBJ1-5; 7 bases are a match to TRBD1. The germline V gene encodes CDR1 SEHNR and CDR2 FQNEAQ (reference sequence). V gave up 5 bases and J gave up 3 bases; unmatched junction bases: 7. This CDR3 spans 15 amino acids. The DNA for the CDR3 is TGTGCCAGCAGCGCGGGAAGGGGGCTCAATCAGCCCCAGCATTTT. Its protein is CASSAGRGLNQPQHF. Supplemented by reference TRBV7-9 and TRBJ1-5, the full variable domain reads DTGVSQNPRHKITKRGQNVTFRCDPISEHNRLYWYRQTLGQGPEFLTYFQNEAQLEKSRLLSDRFSAERPKGSFSTLEIQRTEQGDSAMYLCASSAGRGLNQPQHFGDGTRLSIL.

This clonotype was found a few times. A junction end diverges from the germline sequence, so it may reflect a read error. The gene calls are TRBV12-3 or TRBV12-4 and TRBJ2-1; the D gene is possibly TRBD2 (7 bases). The CDR3 extends over 14 amino acids. CDR3 sequence: CASTRGPMGDYPGF. In DNA, the CDR3 is TGTGCCAGCACCCGGGGGCCCATGGGGGACTACCCAGGCTTC.

The chain recombines TRBV4-1 with TRBJ2-5, with 13 nucleotides matching TRBD2. With 0 bases clipped from V and 0 bases from J, the junction kept 7 bases outside the gene matches. The germline CDR1 and CDR2 sequences are MGHRA and YSYEKL. The CDR3 has 19 amino acids. Here the CDR3 DNA reads TGCGCCAGCAGCCAAGATGCGACTAGCGGGGGGTCGTACCAAGAGACCCAGTACTTC. Its protein is CASSQDATSGGSYQETQYF.

The chain is built from TRBV10-3 and TRBJ2-2, with 9 bases matching TRBD2. CDR1 is ENHRY and CDR2 is SYGVKD in the germline V gene. Trimming removed 4 bases from V and 5 bases from J; junction bases left unmatched: 5. The CDR3 consists of 15 residues. The CDR3 here is CAISGTSEKTGELFF. The CDR3 bases are TGTGCCATCAGTGGGACTAGCGAGAAAACCGGGGAGCTGTTTTTT.

CDR3 loop: CASSYPGRGRGTGELFF. The CDR3 region has the DNA TGTGCCAGCAGTTACCCCGGACGGGGACGGGGCACCGGGGAGCTGTTTTTT. V usage is TRBV6-5 and J usage is TRBJ2-2, with D possibly called TRBD1 or TRBD2 (5 bases each). The CDR3 loop spans 17 amino acids. The V gene lost 2 bases and the J gene lost 4 bases, with 17 bases spanning the gap. Germline values: CDR1 MNHEY, CDR2 SVGAGI.

The rearrangement joins TRBV15 to TRBJ2-1, with no clear D. The CDR3 totals 15 residues. V was trimmed by 1 base and J by 10 bases, leaving 17 bases between them. Germline assignment: CDR1 LNHNV and CDR2 YYDKDF (reference sequence). CDR3 sequence (DNA): TGTGCCACCAGCAGAGCCGGATACGGGTCGCCCGAGCAGTTCTTC. Amino acid sequence: CATSRAGYGSPEQFF.

The table lists this clonotype with many counts. The chain recombines TRBV12-3 or TRBV12-4 with TRBJ2-1; D remains unclear. CDR3 size: 13 residues. Trimming removed 2 bases from V and 2 bases from J, with 4 bases in between. CDR3 region: CASSLLAYNEQFF. In DNA, the CDR3 is TGTGCCAGCAGTTTATTAGCCTACAATGAGCAGTTCTTC.

The chain recombines TRBV12-3 or TRBV12-4 with TRBJ2-5; 9 bases fit TRBD2. V dropped 1 base and J dropped 4; count of bases not matched to a gene: 10. The CDR3 consists of 17 residues. The CDR3 here is CASSLGATSGSRETQYF. The CDR3 DNA sequence: TGTGCCAGCAGTTTAGGTGCAACTAGCGGGTCGCGAGAGACCCAGTACTTC.

This chain connects TRBV5-1 to TRBJ1-1; possibly TRBD1 for D (5 bases). Trimming cost V 2 bases and J 7 bases, with 9 bases left between them. The CDR3 sequence is 12 residues long. Germline V gives CDR1 SGHRS, CDR2 YFSETQ. The CDR3 sequence: CASSFGQGEAFF. CDR3 coding DNA: TGCGCCAGCAGCTTTGGGCAGGGTGAAGCTTTCTTT.

This clonotype was picked up many times. The chain is built from TRBV10-3 and TRBJ1-1, with a possible D match to TRBD1 (6 bases). CDR3 length equals 14 residues. The ends were cut back, 3 bases at V and 0 bases at J, with 8 bases in the middle. Germline V gene lookup returns CDR1 ENHRY and CDR2 SYGVKD. Here the CDR3 reads CAISDTGLNTEAFF. CDR3 nucleotide sequence: TGTGCCATCAGTGATACAGGGCTGAACACTGAAGCTTTCTTT.

The chain joins TRBV5-6 to TRBJ2-6; D is uncertain. Germline V gene lookup returns CDR1 SGHDT and CDR2 YYEEEE. The CDR3 totals 14 residues. V was cut by 1 base and J by 2 bases, with 4 bases left in between. DNA for the CDR3: TGTGCCAGCAGCTTGCTTCCTGGGGCCAACGTCCTGACTTTC. Encoded protein: CASSLLPGANVLTF. The full variable domain, in which reference TRBV5-6 and TRBJ2-6 provide the parts outside the CDR3, is DAGVTQSPTHLIKTRGQQVTLRCSPKSGHDTVSWYQQALGQGPQFIFQYYEEEERQRGNFPDRFSGHQFPNYSSELNVNALLLGDSALYLCASSLLPGANVLTFGAGSRLTVL.

This sequence joins TRBV2 and TRBJ1-5; TRBD1 agrees at 8 bases. CDR1 and CDR2 (germline): SNHLY, FYNNEI. Trimming removed 6 bases from V and 4 bases from J; junction bases left unmatched: 5. The CDR3 has 14 amino acids. CDR3 in amino acids: CASSAQGANQPQHF. CDR3 coding DNA: TGTGCCAGCAGCGCTCAGGGGGCTAATCAGCCCCAGCATTTT.

The chain uses TRBV11-2 and TRBJ1-2, with D perhaps matching TRBD1 (5 bases). V was pared by 4 bases and J by 4 bases, with 10 bases between. Germline-derived CDR1 and CDR2 are SGHAT and FQNNGV. This CDR3 is built from 13 residues. CDR3 in amino acids: CASSSGGVYGYTF. CDR3 coding DNA: TGTGCCAGCAGCTCCGGGGGGGTCTATGGCTACACCTTC.

This clonotype was found many times. The gene calls are TRBV29-1 and TRBJ1-3, with no clear D. The germline CDR1 and CDR2 sequences are SQVTM and ANQGSEA. Trimming pared 1 base from V and 8 bases from J, leaving 9 bases between. The CDR3 is made up of 12 amino acids. The CDR3 nucleotides read TGCAGCGTTGAAGGACCCCGGGACACCATATATTTT. Its translation: CSVEGPRDTIYF.

This rearrangement joins TRBV5-1 to TRBJ2-1; tentatively, D is TRBD1 (6 bases). CDR3 length equals 15 residues. Germline V gene sequence: CDR1 SGHRS, CDR2 YFSETQ. Trimming took off 5 bases at V and 0 bases at J, with 12 bases between the two ends. The CDR3 sequence is CASRPTGTSYNEQFF. The DNA of the CDR3 is TGCGCCAGCAGACCAACAGGGACCTCCTACAATGAGCAGTTCTTC. Supplemented by reference TRBV5-1 and TRBJ2-1, the full variable domain reads KAGVTQTPRYLIKTRGQQVTLSCSPISGHRSVSWYQQTPGQGLQFLFEYFSETQRNKGNFPGRFSGRQFSNSRSEMNVSTLELGDSALYLCASRPTGTSYNEQFFGPGTRLTVL.

This clonotype was detected only a few times. V and J are TRBV3-1 and TRBJ1-1, with 8 nucleotides matching TRBD1. This CDR3 spans 12 amino acids. Trimming took 4 bases from V and 6 from J; bases not matched to a gene: 1. In germline, CDR1 is LGHDT, CDR2 YNNKEL (reference sequence). The DNA of the CDR3 is TGTGCCAGCAGCCCGACAGGGGCTGAAGCTTTCTTT. This translates into CASSPTGAEAFF.

This clonotype has a count of ten or more. The chain joins TRBV5-1 to TRBJ1-1, with unresolved D. The CDR3 length is 14 residues. Germline CDR1 and CDR2: SGHRS and YFSETQ. V was pared by 0 bases and J by 1 base, with 7 bases between. The CDR3 sequence is CASSLESGNTEAFF. CDR3 sequence (DNA): TGCGCCAGCAGCTTGGAATCAGGGAACACTGAAGCTTTCTTT.

The rearrangement joins TRBV5-1 to TRBJ1-1; D ambiguous. The V gene's germline CDR1 is SGHRS and CDR2 YFSETQ. V dropped 0 bases and J dropped 2 bases, with 11 bases sitting between them. This CDR3 spans 15 amino acids. CDR3 nucleotide sequence: TGCGCCAGCAGCTTGGGCCGGATACAAAACACTGAAGCTTTCTTT. This gives the protein CASSLGRIQNTEAFF.